This TCR beta chain was documented in a study of T cell responses to AZD1222 COVID-19 vaccine. The germline gives CDR1 SGHAT, CDR2 FQNNGV. The J segment lost 1 base and the V segment lost 6 bases, leaving 5 bases of the junction unmatched. The CDR3 has 15 residues. The protocol was immunoSEQ multiplex PCR, while the TCRdb copy is restricted to in-frame clones and leaves out a portion. In the table there are 84,000 or so clones, over 85% of which are singletons. This material consisted of peripheral blood, taken on day 0 of AZD1222 vaccination. The chain employs TRBV11-2 and TRBJ1-1, with 10 positions matching TRBD1. This TCR derives from an adult in good health. CDR3 protein: CASRLTGGANTEAFF. The DNA for the CDR3 is TGTGCCAGCAGGCTGACAGGGGGCGCGAACACTGAAGCTTTCTTT.